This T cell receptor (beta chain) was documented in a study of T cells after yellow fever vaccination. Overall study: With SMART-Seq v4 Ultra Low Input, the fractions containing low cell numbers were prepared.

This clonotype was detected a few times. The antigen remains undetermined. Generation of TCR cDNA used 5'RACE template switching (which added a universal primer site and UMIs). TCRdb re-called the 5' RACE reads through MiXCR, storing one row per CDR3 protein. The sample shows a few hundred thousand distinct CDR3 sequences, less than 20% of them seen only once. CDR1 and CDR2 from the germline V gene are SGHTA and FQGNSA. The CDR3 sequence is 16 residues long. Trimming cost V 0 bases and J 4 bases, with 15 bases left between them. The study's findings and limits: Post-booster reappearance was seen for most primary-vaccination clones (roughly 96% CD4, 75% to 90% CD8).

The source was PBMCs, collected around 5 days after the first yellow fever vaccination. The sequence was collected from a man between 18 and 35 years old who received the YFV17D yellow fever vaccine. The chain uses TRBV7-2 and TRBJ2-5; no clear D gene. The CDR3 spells CASSLAPETRGETQYF. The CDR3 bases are TGTGCCAGCAGCTTAGCGCCAGAGACAAGAGGAGAGACCCAGTACTTC.